The subject of this entry is one T cell receptor (beta chain). Its antigen is not identified. Template switching introduced a universal primer site, and the cDNA bore unique molecular identifiers. TCRdb ran MiXCR on the 5' RACE reads and lists one entry per CDR3 protein. Altogether 1.5 million to 2 million distinct CDR3 sequences are present, less than 40% being singletons, with the ten largest covering over 0.25%. The length of the CDR3 is 17 residues. Germline V gene data show CDR1 as LGHNA and CDR2 as YNFKEQ. All of the donors were Caucasians in good health. This specimen comes from a study of identical twins. Study-wide points: Twin sharing of out-of-frame TCR alpha was underestimated by models in monozygotic pairs. The analysis was cross-sectional rather than longitudinal within donors.

The rearrangement joins TRBV4-2 to TRBJ2-1; a weak D match, TRBD2 (5 bases). The DNA end favors TRBJ2-7, so the J call may be wrong. The sample comprised cord blood. This TCR was sampled from a newborn girl in good health. This chain's CDR3 is CASSQDLRLAEYNEQYF. The CDR3, as DNA: TGTGCCAGCAGCCAAGATCTAAGGCTAGCAGAGTACAATGAGCAGTACTTC.